This T cell receptor (beta chain) was retrieved from a study of spatial heterogeneity in lung cancer. Whole-study context: More than eight raw reads, on average, carried each unique TCR and UMI combination.

TCRdb analysed the 5' RACE reads with MiXCR anew, one entry per CDR3 protein. The table records fewer than 5,000 distinct CDR3 sequences, around 16% of them present only once. The sample's time point: sample taken at primary tumor resection. Tumor, nontumor lung or frozen PBMC supplied whole RNA that was sequenced unsorted. The donors comprised about 70 untreated early-stage non-small cell lung cancer patients. This CDR3 is 13 amino acids long. With 3 bases removed from V and 4 bases from J, the gap between germline ends came to 10 bases. The germline gives CDR1 SGHRS, CDR2 YFSETQ. The study's findings and limits: More often at tumor resection than at routine follow-up, ubiquitous expanded tumor TCRs were detected in the blood.

This clonotype was counted ten times or more. Its antigen remains unknown. The chain recombines TRBV5-1 with TRBJ1-1, with D possibly TRBD1 on 6 matching bases. Sequences were derived from PBMCs, sampled at surgery. The receptor comes from a male donor with early-stage non-small cell lung cancer. CDR3 bases: TGCGCCAGCAGCTCTGGAGGGGGCACTGAAGCTTTCTTT. This encodes CASSSGGGTEAFF.